What follows are 21 T cell receptor beta chains derived from one specimen sequenced in a study of blood T cell repertoires in COVID-19. TCRdb's table, derived via immunoSEQ multiplex PCR, lists solely in-frame clones and lacks some. The sample comprises over 120,000 clones, 86% of which are singletons, and around 4.2% rests with the top ten. Sequencing was done on a sample of PBMCs or T cells enriched from blood (not recorded which). The source is a man in his forties or fifties who had recovered from COVID-19.

The CDR3, as DNA: TGTGCCAGCAGCGCTGCTAGCGCGAGCTCCTACGAGCAGTACTTC. Amino acids: CASSAASASSYEQYF. The chain joins TRBV2 to TRBJ2-7, with a weak D call TRBD2 (6 bases). CDR1 is SNHLY and CDR2 is FYNNEI in the germline V gene. Trimming pared 6 bases from V and 0 bases from J, leaving 15 bases between. This CDR3 comprises 15 residues.

V usage is TRBV30 and J usage is TRBJ2-1; 7 nucleotides agree with TRBD1. Germline assignment: CDR1 GTSNPN and CDR2 SVGIG (reference sequence). This CDR3 is built from 14 residues. V gave up 2 bases and J gave up 7 bases; unmatched junction bases: 8. CDR3 in amino acids: CAWSTDRVANEQFF. Here the CDR3 DNA reads TGTGCCTGGAGTACCGACAGGGTTGCAAATGAGCAGTTCTTC. Looking up the rest from reference TRBV30 and TRBJ2-1 gives the full variable domain: SQTIHQWPATLVQPVGSPLSLECTVEGTSNPNLYWYRQAAGRGLQLLFYSVGIGQISSEVPQNLSASRPQDRQFILSSKKLLLSDSGFYLCAWSTDRVANEQFFGPGTRLTVL.

The genes are TRBV30 and TRBJ1-3, with a weak D call TRBD1 (5 bases). The length of the CDR3 is 14 residues. Trimming removed 3 bases at V and 4 bases at J, with 13 bases between. Germline V gene sequence: CDR1 GTSNPN, CDR2 SVGIG (reference sequence). The CDR3 region has the DNA TGTGCCTGGAGGTCGGCAGGGTCGGGAAACACCATATATTTT. It specifies CAWRSAGSGNTIYF.

The table lists this clone with a count of one. This sequence joins TRBV24-1 and TRBJ2-1; 8 bases line up with TRBD2. Losses at the gene ends were 5 bases for V and 7 bases for J; bases not matched to a gene: 12. Germline CDR1 KGHDR, CDR2 SFDVKD. This CDR3 contains 16 residues. The CDR3 sequence is CATSVTRGAAWNEQFF. As DNA, the CDR3 is TGTGCCACCAGTGTAACGCGGGGGGCTGCTTGGAATGAGCAGTTCTTC.

The J gene is TRBJ2-3, the V gene TRBV9, with 11 nucleotides matching TRBD2. Germline assignment: CDR1 SGDLS and CDR2 YYNGEE. CDR3 length: 17 residues. The V gene end was trimmed by 0 bases and the J gene end by 0 bases; junction bases not matched to a gene: 3. The CDR3 sequence is CASSVGLAGSSTDTQYF. The CDR3 region has the DNA TGTGCCAGCAGCGTAGGACTAGCGGGATCTAGCACAGATACGCAGTATTTT. The complete variable domain, with remaining parts taken from reference TRBV9 and TRBJ2-3, reads DSGVTQTPKHLITATGQRVTLRCSPRSGDLSVYWYQQSLDQGLQFLIQYYNGEERAKGNILERFSAQQFPDLHSELNLSSLELGDSALYFCASSVGLAGSSTDTQYFGPGTRLTVL.

The rearrangement uses TRBV11-2 and TRBJ1-4; unclear D gene. The CDR3 spans 16 residues. The V end lost 3 bases, the J end lost 2 bases, and 13 bases lay between the germline ends. The germline CDR1 and CDR2 sequences are SGHAT and FQNNGV. CDR3 loop: CASSFAWTQTNEKLFF. The CDR3 nucleotides are TGTGCCAGCAGCTTTGCCTGGACTCAGACTAATGAAAAACTGTTTTTT.

J is TRBJ2-5 and V is TRBV4-1; D perhaps matches TRBD2 (7 bases). The V end was cut by 1 base, the J end by 4 bases, with 10 bases between. CDR1 is MGHRA, CDR2 YSYEKL, per germline. CDR3 length equals 14 residues. The CDR3 coding sequence is TGCGCCAGCAGCCAAGTCGGGGGGCCAGAGACCCAGTACTTC. Amino acids: CASSQVGGPETQYF.

This clone was recorded once. CDR3 in DNA: TGCAGTGCTAGTACTCTTCAGGGATCAGTCTCTGGGGCCAACGTCCTGACTTTC. This codes for CSASTLQGSVSGANVLTF. This chain joins TRBV20-1 and TRBJ2-6, with D perhaps TRBD1 (5 bases). The ends were cut back, 3 bases at V and 0 bases at J, with 18 bases in the middle. Germline V CDR1 and CDR2: DFQATT, SNEGSKA (reference sequence). This CDR3 is built from 18 residues.

A remark on this clone: At one of its ends the junction is not consistent with the germline gene, which may arise from a read error. This chain connects TRBV19 to TRBJ1-5; perhaps TRBD1 as D (6 bases). In germline, CDR1 is LNHDA, CDR2 SQIVND (reference sequence). The CDR3 consists of 12 residues. The CDR3 is CASSIERTVWNF. Here the CDR3 DNA reads TGTGCCAGTAGTATAGAACGGACAGTGTGGAATTTT.

The chain has TRBV6-2 or TRBV6-3 and TRBJ1-3; D is unresolved. Deletions cut 2 bases from V and 8 bases from J, with 7 bases between. This CDR3 has 12 residues. CDR1 and CDR2 from the germline V gene are MNHEY and SVGEGT. The CDR3 sequence is CASSYASDTIYF. The CDR3 DNA reads TGTGCCAGCAGTTACGCGTCGGACACCATATATTTT.

V gene TRBV5-1 combines with J gene TRBJ2-7, with 7 bases identical to TRBD2. There are 15 residues in the CDR3. Germline V gene data show CDR1 as SGHRS and CDR2 as YFSETQ. V was pared by 2 bases and J by 3 bases, with 8 bases of the junction left unmatched. CDR3 sequence reads: CASSFLADKNYEQYF. For the CDR3, the DNA is TGCGCCAGCAGCTTCCTAGCGGATAAAAACTACGAGCAGTACTTC.

This clone was counted once. The V gene is TRBV6-5, the J gene TRBJ2-2; tentative D call: TRBD1 (5 bases). The germline V gene encodes CDR1 MNHEY and CDR2 SVGAGI. The CDR3 loop spans 13 amino acids. The V end was cut by 4 bases, the J end by 3 bases, with 6 bases between. The CDR3 loop reads CASSFRDTGELFF. CDR3 nucleotide sequence: TGTGCCAGCAGTTTCAGGGACACCGGGGAGCTGTTTTTT.

V gene TRBV27 combines with J gene TRBJ1-6; D is perhaps TRBD1 (6 bases). V shed 4 bases and J shed 1 base, with 14 bases lying between them. The germline gives CDR1 MNHEY, CDR2 SMNVEV (reference sequence). The CDR3 runs to 17 residues. The CDR3 protein is CASSYRAHTSYNSPLHF. The CDR3, as DNA: TGTGCCAGCAGTTACAGGGCCCATACATCCTATAATTCACCCCTCCACTTT.

The CDR3 nucleotides are TGTGCCAGCAGTTACGGGGCCCTGGGGACCCAGTACTTC. Translated: CASSYGALGTQYF. The chain has TRBV6-5 and TRBJ2-5; TRBD1 is a possible D gene (5 bases). Trimming removed 2 bases from V and 7 bases from J, with 11 bases in between. Germline CDR1 reads MNHEY; CDR2 reads SVGAGI. CDR3 length: 13 residues.

This clone was picked up a small number of times. This chain joins TRBV7-3 and TRBJ2-3; D is unresolved. V shed 2 bases and J shed 8 bases, with 14 bases lying between them. The CDR3 runs 14 residues. Germline V CDR1 and CDR2: SGHTA, FQGTGA. Here the CDR3 reads CASSLGPSGGTQYF. In DNA form, the CDR3 reads TGTGCCAGCAGCTTAGGGCCCTCTGGTGGTACGCAGTATTTT.

This clone has only one observation. The chain couples TRBV5-4 to TRBJ2-5; TRBD1 aligns across 9 bases. This CDR3 comprises 14 residues. Trimming took 3 bases from V and 5 from J; bases not matched to a gene: 5. Germline-derived CDR1 and CDR2 are SGHNT and YYREEE (reference sequence). The CDR3 protein is CASSSQGAQETQYF. CDR3 nucleotide sequence: TGTGCCAGCAGCTCACAGGGGGCGCAGGAGACCCAGTACTTC. Full variable domain (remainder filled in from reference TRBV5-4 and TRBJ2-5): ETGVTQSPTHLIKTRGQQVTLRCSSQSGHNTVSWYQQALGQGPQFIFQYYREEENGRGNFPPRFSGLQFPNYSSELNVNALELDDSALYLCASSSQGAQETQYFGPGTRLLVL.

V usage is TRBV5-1 and J usage is TRBJ1-1; D possibly corresponds to TRBD1 (5 bases). The CDR3 contains 15 residues. The germline V gene encodes CDR1 SGHRS and CDR2 YFSETQ. Trimming left V 0 bases short and J 1 base short, with 10 bases between. CDR3: CASSLVVTGNTEAFF. CDR3 coding DNA: TGCGCCAGCAGCTTGGTGGTTACAGGGAACACTGAAGCTTTCTTT.

This clone was picked up many times. In nucleotides, the CDR3 is TGTGCCAGCAGCTCCGAAACTAGCGGGAGGCCCGAGCAGTACTTC. Its protein is CASSSETSGRPEQYF. The V and J genes are TRBV7-9 and TRBJ2-7; 12 bases fit TRBD2. CDR3 length: 15 residues. J was trimmed by 6 bases and V by 4 bases; bases with no gene match: 7. Germline V lookup: CDR1 SEHNR, CDR2 FQNEAQ (reference sequence).

With respect to this clone: Different DNA sequences within this sample yield the same CDR3. The chain uses TRBV7-2 and TRBJ2-5; no firm D call. The CDR3 extends over 14 amino acids. V lost 1 base and J 5 bases, leaving 11 bases between the germline ends. Germline CDR1 SGHTA, CDR2 FQGNSA. This CDR3 is CASSLGRGFETQYF. CDR3 bases: TGTGCCAGCAGCTTAGGGCGAGGTTTCGAGACCCAGTACTTC.

The V gene is TRBV27, the J gene TRBJ1-2; possible D gene TRBD1, 5 bases. V gave up 3 bases and J gave up 3 bases, with 8 bases separating them. This CDR3 region has 13 residues. The germline gives CDR1 MNHEY, CDR2 SMNVEV (reference sequence). Here the CDR3 reads CASSFAGHYGYTF. The CDR3 coding sequence is TGTGCCAGCAGTTTTGCAGGGCACTATGGCTACACCTTC.

The genes are TRBV19 and TRBJ1-5; 9 nucleotides align to TRBD1. The CDR3 is 17 residues long. V trimming: 4 bases; J trimming: 0 bases; junction bases outside the gene matches: 7. CDR1 and CDR2 (germline): LNHDA, SQIVND (reference sequence). As DNA, the CDR3 is TGTGCCAGTAGTACGGGACAGGGTGGGTATAGCAATCAGCCCCAGCATTTT. Its protein is CASSTGQGGYSNQPQHF.